The rows below give T cell receptor beta chains drawn from one sample of a study of blood T cell repertoires in COVID-19. Repertoires were generated with immunoSEQ multiplex PCR, while TCRdb's copy carries only in-frame clones and drops some. The sample carries approximately 170,000 clones, about 91% recorded once. Sequenced: PBMCs or T cells enriched from blood (not recorded which). These receptor sequences come from a woman aged 18-30 years who had recovered from COVID-19. Each CDR3 is given with its conserved first and last residue. A D gene is named only where the DNA matches it firmly. Clone size appears in some rows only: once, few, many, or a class for an expanded clone.

CDR3nt,CDR3aa,abundance,v_gene,len,j_gene,d_gene
TGTGCCAGCAGCTTGGATAGCGGGATTTCCTACGAGCAGTACTTC,CASSLDSGISYEQYF,NA,TRBV5-6,15,TRBJ2-7,TRBD2
TGTGCCAGCAGCCAAGATTGGCAGGACACCGGGGAGCTGTTTTTT,CASSQDWQDTGELFF,NA,TRBV4-2,15,TRBJ2-2,NA
TGTGCCAGCAGCTTAGGGGCGTCAGACAATCAGCCCCAGCATTTT,CASSLGASDNQPQHF,NA,TRBV7-8,15,TRBJ1-5,NA
TGTGCCAGCAGTTTCAGAAGCGGGACTATCTCCTACGAGCAGTACTTC,CASSFRSGTISYEQYF,once,TRBV27,16,TRBJ2-7,TRBD2
TGTGCCAGCAGCTTTTCCGACCTGGGGAGCGGGCTTTCGAGGGAGCTGTTTTTT,CASSFSDLGSGLSRELFF,once,TRBV7-9,18,TRBJ2-2,NA
TGTGCCAGCAGCTTTACAGGGCTACCGGGACAGGCGAATTCACCCCTCCACTTT,CASSFTGLPGQANSPLHF,NA,TRBV5-6,18,TRBJ1-6,TRBD1
TGTGCCAGCAACAGAGGGGACACCCCTTTCCAAGAGACCCAGTACTTC,CASNRGDTPFQETQYF,NA,TRBV7-9,16,TRBJ2-5,NA
TGTGCCAGCAAAGACCAGGGGAGCACCGGGGAGCTGTTTTTT,CASKDQGSTGELFF,NA,TRBV27,14,TRBJ2-2,NA
TGCAGCGTCTGGACAGGAGCTACTTTGGAGCAGTACTTC,CSVWTGATLEQYF,NA,TRBV29-1,13,TRBJ2-7,TRBD1
TGTGCCAGCAGCTTACGCGGGCGATACGAGCAGTACTTC,CASSLRGRYEQYF,few,TRBV7-2,13,TRBJ2-7,NA
TGCAGCGTTGACGTCGGGGACAGGGGGTATGGCTACACCTTC,CSVDVGDRGYGYTF,NA,TRBV29-1,14,TRBJ1-2,TRBD1
TGTGCCAGCGCAGGACTAGCGGGAGCGATCCAAGAGACCCAGTACTTC,CASAGLAGAIQETQYF,NA,TRBV18,16,TRBJ2-5,TRBD2
TGTGCCAGCAGCAAACAAAATGAAAAACTGTTTTTT,CASSKQNEKLFF,NA,TRBV21-1,12,TRBJ1-4,NA
TGTGCCAGCAGTTTTGGCACTAGCGGGGGATACAATGAGCAGTTCTTC,CASSFGTSGGYNEQFF,NA,TRBV6-5,16,TRBJ2-1,TRBD2
TGCAGCGTCGTCCGACAGACCGGGGAGCTGTTTTTT,CSVVRQTGELFF,NA,TRBV29-1,12,TRBJ2-2,NA
TGTGCCATCAGTGACACCCTGGCAGATAAAGCTAACTATGGCTACACCTTC,CAISDTLADKANYGYTF,NA,TRBV10-3,17,TRBJ1-2,NA
TGTGCCAGCAGCTTCCAACTAGGGCAAAGCACAGATACGCAGTATTTT,CASSFQLGQSTDTQYF,few,TRBV13,16,TRBJ2-3,NA
TGTGCCAGCAGCCAAGACGGGGATCAGCCCCAGCATTTT,CASSQDGDQPQHF,NA,TRBV3-1/TRBV3-2,13,TRBJ1-5,NA
TGTGCCAGCAGTTACGACGGGGTCTCCTACGAGCAGTACTTC,CASSYDGVSYEQYF,once,TRBV6-5,14,TRBJ2-7,NA
TGTGCCAGCTCCGTACTAGCGGGATCGGAGACCCAGTACTTC,CASSVLAGSETQYF,NA,TRBV27,14,TRBJ2-5,TRBD2
TGTGCCAGCTCACCACCGGGACTAGCGGGAACAGAGACCCAGTACTTC,CASSPPGLAGTETQYF,NA,TRBV18,16,TRBJ2-5,TRBD2
TGTGCCAGCAGCGTATGGCGGGACCCGTCCCAAGAGACCCAGTACTTC,CASSVWRDPSQETQYF,NA,TRBV13,16,TRBJ2-5,NA
TGTGCCACCACCCTCTCTGGGGCCAACGTCCTGACTTTC,CATTLSGANVLTF,NA,TRBV15,13,TRBJ2-6,NA
TGTGCCAGCAGCCCGACAGGGGGAGCCGAGCAGTACTTC,CASSPTGGAEQYF,NA,TRBV2,13,TRBJ2-7,TRBD1
TGTGCCAGCAGCTCCTCTAGCGGTCAAGAGACCCAGTACTTC,CASSSSSGQETQYF,NA,TRBV7-9,14,TRBJ2-5,TRBD2
TGTGCCAGCAGCCCCTCGGGCCCCAGGGAGGGACTGTTTTTT,CASSPSGPREGLFF,NA,TRBV7-9,14,TRBJ1-4,NA
TGTGCCAGCAGTGATCGACAGGGGATGGGCCATCAGCCCCAGCATTTT,CASSDRQGMGHQPQHF,NA,TRBV6-2/TRBV6-3,16,TRBJ1-5,TRBD1
TGTGCCAGCATTGGACTAGCGGGAGGTTCTTACGAGCAGTACTTC,CASIGLAGGSYEQYF,NA,TRBV28,15,TRBJ2-7,TRBD2
TGTGCCAGCACCTCACCTCCAGGGGGCACCTACGAGCAGTACTTC,CASTSPPGGTYEQYF,NA,TRBV28,15,TRBJ2-7,TRBD1
TGTGCCAGCAGCCAAGATCCCTCGCGGAGATGGATCTACGAGCAGTACTTC,CASSQDPSRRWIYEQYF,NA,TRBV3-1/TRBV3-2,17,TRBJ2-7,NA
TGTGCCAGCAGCCAAGTAGCGGGAGGAACCCTCGAGCAGTACTTC,CASSQVAGGTLEQYF,NA,TRBV4-2,15,TRBJ2-7,TRBD2
TGTGCCAGCAGCGCCCTCGGCAGGGGGCACTTCTATGGCTACACCTTC,CASSALGRGHFYGYTF,NA,TRBV7-9,16,TRBJ1-2,TRBD1
TGTGCCAGTAGTATAGGACACGGAATGAGCTCCTACGAGCAGTACTTC,CASSIGHGMSSYEQYF,NA,TRBV19,16,TRBJ2-7,NA
TGTGCCAGTCAGGGACTAGCGGAAACCGGGGAGCTGTTTTTT,CASQGLAETGELFF,NA,TRBV10-3,14,TRBJ2-2,TRBD2
TGTGCCAGCAGTTACTTCACGAGGGATGAGCAGTTCTTC,CASSYFTRDEQFF,once,TRBV6-5,13,TRBJ2-1,NA
TGCAGCGTTGAAGATCAATCTAGCTCCTACGAGCAGTACTTC,CSVEDQSSSYEQYF,NA,TRBV29-1,14,TRBJ2-7,NA
TGTGCCAGCAGCTTAGAAGGCGGCAACTATGGCTACACCTTC,CASSLEGGNYGYTF,NA,TRBV5-8,14,TRBJ1-2,NA
TGTGCCAGCCGACCCAGGGCTCGGGGGACCGGGGAGCTGTTTTTT,CASRPRARGTGELFF,NA,TRBV28,15,TRBJ2-2,NA
TGTGCCAGCAGTACCCCAGGGATCCCCTACGAGCAGTACTTC,CASSTPGIPYEQYF,NA,TRBV27,14,TRBJ2-7,NA
TGTGCCAGCAGCCTCCGTTCGGGGGAGCTGTTTTTT,CASSLRSGELFF,NA,TRBV9,12,TRBJ2-2,NA
TGTGCCAGCAGATCTCAGGGGGCCTCGAATAATCAGCCCCAGCATTTT,CASRSQGASNNQPQHF,NA,TRBV7-2,16,TRBJ1-5,TRBD1
TGTGCCAGCAGTTTTGCAGGGGGCAGCAATCAGCCCCAGCATTTT,CASSFAGGSNQPQHF,NA,TRBV28,15,TRBJ1-5,TRBD1
TGTGCCAGTTATACAGGGGCTGAAGCTTTCTTT,CASYTGAEAFF,NA,TRBV2,11,TRBJ1-1,TRBD1
TGTGCCAGCAGCGCACAGGGTTGGGTAAATCAGCCCCAGCATTTT,CASSAQGWVNQPQHF,NA,TRBV9,15,TRBJ1-5,NA
TGTGCCAGCAGCCGGACTAGTCGAATCCTCAATGAGCAGTTCTTC,CASSRTSRILNEQFF,NA,TRBV5-4,15,TRBJ2-1,TRBD2
TGCAGCGTCCAGGGTCCTGATAACTACGAGCAGTACTTC,CSVQGPDNYEQYF,NA,TRBV29-1,13,TRBJ2-7,NA
TGTGCCAGCAGCGTAAGGTACCAGAGCGGAGATACGCAGTATTTT,CASSVRYQSGDTQYF,NA,TRBV9,15,TRBJ2-3,NA
TGTGCCAGTAGTCCCTCCGTATTAGATACGCAGTATTTT,CASSPSVLDTQYF,NA,TRBV19,13,TRBJ2-3,NA
TGTGCCAGCAGCTTAAAAGCCGATAGCTCTGGAAACACCATATATTTT,CASSLKADSSGNTIYF,NA,TRBV7-2,16,TRBJ1-3,NA